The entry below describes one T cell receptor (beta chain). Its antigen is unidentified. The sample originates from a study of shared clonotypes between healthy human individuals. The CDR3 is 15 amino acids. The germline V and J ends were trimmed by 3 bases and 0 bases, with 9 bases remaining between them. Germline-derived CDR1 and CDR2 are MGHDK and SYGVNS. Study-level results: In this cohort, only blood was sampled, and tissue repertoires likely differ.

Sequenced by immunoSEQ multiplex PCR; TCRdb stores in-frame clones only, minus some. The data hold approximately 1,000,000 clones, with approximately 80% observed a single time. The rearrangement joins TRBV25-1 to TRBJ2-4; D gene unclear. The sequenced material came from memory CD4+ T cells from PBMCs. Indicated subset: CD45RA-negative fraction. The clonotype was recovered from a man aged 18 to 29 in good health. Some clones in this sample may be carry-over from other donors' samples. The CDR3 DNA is TGTGCCAGCAGTGACAGAAACCTAGCCAAAAACATTCAGTACTTC. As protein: CASSDRNLAKNIQYF.